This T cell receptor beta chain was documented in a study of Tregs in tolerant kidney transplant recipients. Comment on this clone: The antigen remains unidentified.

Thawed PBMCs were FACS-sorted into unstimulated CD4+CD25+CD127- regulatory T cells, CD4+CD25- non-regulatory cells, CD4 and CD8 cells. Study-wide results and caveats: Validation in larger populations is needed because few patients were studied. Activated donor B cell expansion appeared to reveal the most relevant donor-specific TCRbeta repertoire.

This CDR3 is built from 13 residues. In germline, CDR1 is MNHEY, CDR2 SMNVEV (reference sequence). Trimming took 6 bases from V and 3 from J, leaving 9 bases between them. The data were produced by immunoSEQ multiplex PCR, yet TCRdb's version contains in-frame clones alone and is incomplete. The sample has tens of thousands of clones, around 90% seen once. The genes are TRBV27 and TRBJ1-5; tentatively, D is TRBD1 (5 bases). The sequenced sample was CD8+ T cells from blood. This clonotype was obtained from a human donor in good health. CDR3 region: CASRGQVNQPQHF. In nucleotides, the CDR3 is TGTGCCAGCAGAGGACAAGTCAATCAGCCCCAGCATTTT.